A few counts support the clone carrying this T cell receptor beta chain. Some clones are missing from TCRdb's copy, which holds only in-frame ones; the method was immunoSEQ multiplex PCR. The sample yields 80,000 or so clones, roughly 80% seen once. The sample is drawn from a study of blood T cell repertoires in COVID-19. Overall study context: PBMCs, B-cell-depleted T cells, or T cells provided the cDNA or gDNA that made up the material.

J lost 5 bases, V lost 3 bases, and 1 base had no gene match. CDR3 length: 13 amino acids. Germline-derived CDR1 and CDR2 are LNHDA and SQIVND (reference sequence). Sequencing used peripheral blood. The V gene is TRBV19, the J gene TRBJ1-2; 9 bases align to TRBD1. The TCR comes from a woman between 65 and 79 years old with acute or convalescent COVID-19. The CDR3 loop is CASSIGTGYGYTF. The CDR3 nucleotides are TGTGCCAGTAGTATCGGGACAGGGTATGGCTACACCTTC. The full variable domain, in which reference TRBV19 and TRBJ1-2 provide the parts outside the CDR3, is DGGITQSPKYLFRKEGQNVTLSCEQNLNHDAMYWYRQDPGQGLRLIYYSQIVNDFQKGDIAEGYSVSREKKESFPLTVTSAQKNPTAFYLCASSIGTGYGYTFGSGTRLTVV.